The source of this T cell receptor (beta chain) is a study of regulatory T cells in long-lasting Graves disease. Study conclusions and caveats: Persistent Graves' patients possessed reduced TCR diversity relative to recently diagnosed ones. Persistent disease preferred TRBV28, TRBJ1-2 and TRBJ2-5; new disease, TRBV20-1 and TRBJ2-1.

This clonotype was seen at least ten times. The antigen is unknown. CDR1 and CDR2 (germline): LGHDT, YNNKEL (reference sequence). The V end lost 1 base, the J end lost 8 bases, and 15 bases lay between the germline ends. This CDR3 has 15 amino acids. Through Arm-PCR of CDR3 regions and iRepertoire HTBI primers, TCR beta libraries were built. In TCRdb, the multiplex PCR reads were re-called with MiXCR into one record per CDR3 protein. The table shows under 800,000 distinct CDR3 sequences, with roughly 15% occurring only once. Indicated time point: newly diagnosed GD, antithyroid drugs for less than 3 months. From RNA extracted from PBMCs, the TCR library was made. Graves' disease diagnosis used American Thyroid Association guidelines. The same data also contributed to another study, on T cells in Graves' hyperthyroidism and ophthalmopathy.

The chain links TRBV3-1 to TRBJ2-1, with D perhaps matching TRBD1 (6 bases). Sequencing was performed on peripheral blood mononuclear cells (PBMCs), taken at new diagnosis, from a patient treated with antithyroid drugs. The sequence was collected from a woman aged 25 to 45 with Graves disease. The CDR3 DNA follows: TGTGCCAGCAGCCAAGGGGATACAGGGTACCATGAGCAGTTCTTC. Protein: CASSQGDTGYHEQFF.